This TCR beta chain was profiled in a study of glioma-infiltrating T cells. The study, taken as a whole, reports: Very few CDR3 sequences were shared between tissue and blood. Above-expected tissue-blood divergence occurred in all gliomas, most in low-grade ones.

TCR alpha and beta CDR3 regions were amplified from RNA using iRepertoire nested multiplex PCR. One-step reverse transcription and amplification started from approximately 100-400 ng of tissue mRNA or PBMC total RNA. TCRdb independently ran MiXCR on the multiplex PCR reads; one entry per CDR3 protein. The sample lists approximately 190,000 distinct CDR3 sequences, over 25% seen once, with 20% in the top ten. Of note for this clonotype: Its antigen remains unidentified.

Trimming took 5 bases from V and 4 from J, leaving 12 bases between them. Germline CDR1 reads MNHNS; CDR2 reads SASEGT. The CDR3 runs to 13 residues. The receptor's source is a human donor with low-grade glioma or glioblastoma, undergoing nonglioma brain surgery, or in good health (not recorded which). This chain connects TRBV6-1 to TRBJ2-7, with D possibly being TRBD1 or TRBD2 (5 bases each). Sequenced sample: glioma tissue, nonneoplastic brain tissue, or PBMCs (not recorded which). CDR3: CASSSGQVYEQYF. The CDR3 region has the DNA TGTGCCAGCAGTTCGGGGCAGGTATACGAGCAGTACTTC.